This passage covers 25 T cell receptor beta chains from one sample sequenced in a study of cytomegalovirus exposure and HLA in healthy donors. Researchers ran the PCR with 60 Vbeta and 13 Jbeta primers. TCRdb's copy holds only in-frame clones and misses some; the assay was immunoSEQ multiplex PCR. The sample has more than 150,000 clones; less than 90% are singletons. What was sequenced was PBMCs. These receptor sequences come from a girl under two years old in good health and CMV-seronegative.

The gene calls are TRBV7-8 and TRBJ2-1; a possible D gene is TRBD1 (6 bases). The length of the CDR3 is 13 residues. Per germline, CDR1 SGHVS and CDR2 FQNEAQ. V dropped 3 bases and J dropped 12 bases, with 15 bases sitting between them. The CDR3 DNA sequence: TGTGCCAGCAGCTTTCAGGGGCAAACAGGGCAGTTCTTC. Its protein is CASSFQGQTGQFF.

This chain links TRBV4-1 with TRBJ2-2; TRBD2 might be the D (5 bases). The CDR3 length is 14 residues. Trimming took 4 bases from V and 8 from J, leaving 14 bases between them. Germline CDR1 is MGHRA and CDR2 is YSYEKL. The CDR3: CASSPWSRTGELFF. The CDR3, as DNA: TGCGCCAGCAGCCCCTGGTCTAGGACTGGGGAGCTGTTTTTT.

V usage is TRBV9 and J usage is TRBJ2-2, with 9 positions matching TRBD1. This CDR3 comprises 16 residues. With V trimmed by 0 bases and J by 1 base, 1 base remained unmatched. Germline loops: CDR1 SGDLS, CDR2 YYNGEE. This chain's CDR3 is CASSVEGQGNTGELFF. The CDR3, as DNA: TGTGCCAGCAGCGTAGAGGGACAGGGGAACACCGGGGAGCTGTTTTTT.

CDR3 DNA: TGTGCCAGCAGTGTTCTAGCGAGCTACGAGCAGTACTTC. The encoded protein is CASSVLASYEQYF. The genes are TRBV2 and TRBJ2-7; D might be TRBD2 (6 bases). The CDR3 is 13 amino acids. V was clipped by 4 bases and J by 3 bases, with 10 bases between them. CDR1 and CDR2 (germline): SNHLY, FYNNEI.

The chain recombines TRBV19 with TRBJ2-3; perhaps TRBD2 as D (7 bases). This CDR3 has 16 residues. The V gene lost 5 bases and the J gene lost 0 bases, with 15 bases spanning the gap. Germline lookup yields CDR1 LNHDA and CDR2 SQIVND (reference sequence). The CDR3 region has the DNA TGTGCCAGTAGTCCACGGGGGGCCCTAAGCACAGATACGCAGTATTTT. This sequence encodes CASSPRGALSTDTQYF. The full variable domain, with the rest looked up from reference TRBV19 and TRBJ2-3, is DGGITQSPKYLFRKEGQNVTLSCEQNLNHDAMYWYRQDPGQGLRLIYYSQIVNDFQKGDIAEGYSVSREKKESFPLTVTSAQKNPTAFYLCASSPRGALSTDTQYFGPGTRLTVL.

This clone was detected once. The DNA of the CDR3 is TGTGCCAGCAGTCCTGGGGTAGGGGCGCGGGGCCCTGGGGCCAACGTCCTGACTTTC. Translating it yields CASSPGVGARGPGANVLTF. V and J are TRBV27 and TRBJ2-6; tentatively, D is TRBD2 (6 bases). V lost 5 bases and J lost 2, with 22 bases in between. The CDR3 sequence is 19 residues long. From germline, CDR1 is MNHEY and CDR2 SMNVEV (reference sequence).

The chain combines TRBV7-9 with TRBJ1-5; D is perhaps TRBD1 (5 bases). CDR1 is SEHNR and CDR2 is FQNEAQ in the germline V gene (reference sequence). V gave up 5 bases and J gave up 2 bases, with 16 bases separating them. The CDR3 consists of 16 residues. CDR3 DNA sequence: TGTGCCAGCAGCCCAGGGATCTCCTCTGGCAATCAGCCCCAGCATTTT. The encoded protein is CASSPGISSGNQPQHF.

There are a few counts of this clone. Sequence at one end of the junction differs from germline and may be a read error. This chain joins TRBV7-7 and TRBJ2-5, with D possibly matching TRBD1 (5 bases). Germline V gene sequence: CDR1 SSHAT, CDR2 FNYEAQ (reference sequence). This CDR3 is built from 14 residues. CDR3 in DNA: TGTGCTAGCAGCACCAGGGTTCGTGAAGAGACCCAGTACTTC. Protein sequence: CASSTRVREETQYF. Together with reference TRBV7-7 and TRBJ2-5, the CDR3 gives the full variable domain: GAGVSQSPRYKVTKRGQDVTLRCDPISSHATLYWYQQALGQGPEFLTYFNYEAQPDKSGLPSDRFSAERPEGSISTLTIQRTEQRDSAMYRCASSTRVREETQYFGPGTRLLVL.

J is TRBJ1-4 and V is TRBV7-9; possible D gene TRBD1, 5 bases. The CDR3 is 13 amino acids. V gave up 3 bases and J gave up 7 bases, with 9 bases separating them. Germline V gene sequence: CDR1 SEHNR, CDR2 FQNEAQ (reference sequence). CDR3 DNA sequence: TGTGCCAGCAGCTTGGGGGGTAGTGAAAAACTGTTTTTT. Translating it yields CASSLGGSEKLFF.

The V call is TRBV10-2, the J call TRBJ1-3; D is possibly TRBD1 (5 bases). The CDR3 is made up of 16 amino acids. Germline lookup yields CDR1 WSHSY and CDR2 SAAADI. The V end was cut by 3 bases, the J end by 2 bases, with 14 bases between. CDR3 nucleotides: TGCGCCAGCAGTGATCCAGGGAGCGGGACTGGAAACACCATATATTTT. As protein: CASSDPGSGTGNTIYF.

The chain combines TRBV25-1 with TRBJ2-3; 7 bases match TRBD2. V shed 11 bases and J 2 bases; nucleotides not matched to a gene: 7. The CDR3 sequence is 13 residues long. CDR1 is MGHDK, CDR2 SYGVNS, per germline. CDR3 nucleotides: TGTGCCGCGTCTAGCGGACCCACAGATACGCAGTATTTT. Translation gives CAASSGPTDTQYF.

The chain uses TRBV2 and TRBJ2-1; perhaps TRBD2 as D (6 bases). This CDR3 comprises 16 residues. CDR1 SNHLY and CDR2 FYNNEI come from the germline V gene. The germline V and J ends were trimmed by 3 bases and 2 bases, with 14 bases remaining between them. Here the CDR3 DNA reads TGTGCCAGCAGTGAGGGGAGGCACACTCCCTACAATGAGCAGTTCTTC. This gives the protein CASSEGRHTPYNEQFF.

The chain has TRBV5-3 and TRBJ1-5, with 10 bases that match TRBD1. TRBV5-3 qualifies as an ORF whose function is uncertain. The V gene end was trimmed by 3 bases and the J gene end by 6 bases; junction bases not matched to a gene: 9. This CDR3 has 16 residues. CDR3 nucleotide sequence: TGTGCCAGAAGCTCGACAGGGGGCCTAGCCGGTCAGCCCCAGCATTTT. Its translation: CARSSTGGLAGQPQHF.

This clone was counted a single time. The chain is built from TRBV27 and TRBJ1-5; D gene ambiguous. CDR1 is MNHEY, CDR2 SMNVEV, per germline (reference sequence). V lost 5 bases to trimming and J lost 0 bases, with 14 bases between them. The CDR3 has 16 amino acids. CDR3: CASSPRGAYSNQPQHF. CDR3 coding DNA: TGTGCCAGCAGTCCCCGTGGAGCCTATAGCAATCAGCCCCAGCATTTT.

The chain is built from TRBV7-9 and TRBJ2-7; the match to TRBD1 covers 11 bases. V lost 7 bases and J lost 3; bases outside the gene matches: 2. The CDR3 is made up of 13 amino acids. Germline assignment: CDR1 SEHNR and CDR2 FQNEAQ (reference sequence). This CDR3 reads CASTGTGGYEQYF. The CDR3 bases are TGTGCCAGCACCGGGACAGGGGGCTACGAGCAGTACTTC.

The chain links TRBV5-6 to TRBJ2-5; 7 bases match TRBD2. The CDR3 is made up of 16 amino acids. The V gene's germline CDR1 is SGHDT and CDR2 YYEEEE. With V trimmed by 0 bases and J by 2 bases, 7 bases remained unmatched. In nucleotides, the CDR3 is TGTGCCAGCAGCTTGGAAGGGGAGGGTGTTCAAGAGACCCAGTACTTC. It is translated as CASSLEGEGVQETQYF.

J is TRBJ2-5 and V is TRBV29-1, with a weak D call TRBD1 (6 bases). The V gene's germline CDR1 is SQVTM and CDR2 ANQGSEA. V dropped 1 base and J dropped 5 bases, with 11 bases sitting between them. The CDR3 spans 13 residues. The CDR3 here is CSVEAGQGETQYF. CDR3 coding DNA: TGCAGCGTTGAAGCTGGCCAGGGGGAGACCCAGTACTTC.

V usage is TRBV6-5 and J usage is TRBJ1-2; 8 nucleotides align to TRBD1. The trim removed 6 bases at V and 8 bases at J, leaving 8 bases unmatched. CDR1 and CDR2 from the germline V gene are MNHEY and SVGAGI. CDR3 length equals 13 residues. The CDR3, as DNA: TGTGCCAGCAGCCGGACAGGGTCCGGCGGCTACACCTTC. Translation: CASSRTGSGGYTF.

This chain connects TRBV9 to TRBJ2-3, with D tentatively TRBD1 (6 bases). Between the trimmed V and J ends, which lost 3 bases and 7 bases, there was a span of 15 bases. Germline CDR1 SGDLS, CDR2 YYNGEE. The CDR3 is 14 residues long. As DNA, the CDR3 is TGTGCCAGCAGCGCCCCGGACAGTTTACATACGCAGTATTTT. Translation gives CASSAPDSLHTQYF.

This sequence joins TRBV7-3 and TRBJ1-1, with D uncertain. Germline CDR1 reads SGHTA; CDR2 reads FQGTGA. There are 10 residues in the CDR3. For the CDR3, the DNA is TGTGATGCGGACTTGACTGAAGCTTTCTTT. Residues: CDADLTEAFF.

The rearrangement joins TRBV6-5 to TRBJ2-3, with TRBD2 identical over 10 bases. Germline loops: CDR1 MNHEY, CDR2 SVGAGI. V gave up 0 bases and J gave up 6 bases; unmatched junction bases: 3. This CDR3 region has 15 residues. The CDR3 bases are TGTGCCAGCAGTTACTCGCTAGCGGGGGTGGATACGCAGTATTTT. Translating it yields CASSYSLAGVDTQYF.

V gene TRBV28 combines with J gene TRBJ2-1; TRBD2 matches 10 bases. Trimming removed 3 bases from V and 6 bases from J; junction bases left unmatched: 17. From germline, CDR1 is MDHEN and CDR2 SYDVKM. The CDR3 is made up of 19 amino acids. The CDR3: CASSFTQRGGVKRFNEQFF. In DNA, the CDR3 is TGTGCCAGCAGTTTCACGCAGCGGGGGGGCGTGAAGAGATTCAATGAGCAGTTCTTC.

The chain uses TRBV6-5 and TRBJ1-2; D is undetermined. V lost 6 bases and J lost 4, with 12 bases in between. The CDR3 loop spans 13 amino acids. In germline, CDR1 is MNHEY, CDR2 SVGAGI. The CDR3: CASSPSSPYGYTF. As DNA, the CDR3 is TGTGCCAGCAGCCCCTCCAGTCCCTATGGCTACACCTTC.

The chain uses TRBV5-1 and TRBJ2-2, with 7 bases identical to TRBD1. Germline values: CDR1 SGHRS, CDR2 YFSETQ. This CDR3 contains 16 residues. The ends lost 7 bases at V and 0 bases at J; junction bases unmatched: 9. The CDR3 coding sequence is TGCGCCAGCGGACCGGGACAGACGACGAACACCGGGGAGCTGTTTTTT. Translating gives CASGPGQTTNTGELFF.

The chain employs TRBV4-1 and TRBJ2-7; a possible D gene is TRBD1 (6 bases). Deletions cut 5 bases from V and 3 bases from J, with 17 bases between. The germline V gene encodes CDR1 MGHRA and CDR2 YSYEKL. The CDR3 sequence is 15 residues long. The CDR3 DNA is TGCGCCAGCAGCACCCGAACAGGGTTGGGCTACGAGCAGTACTTC. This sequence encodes CASSTRTGLGYEQYF.